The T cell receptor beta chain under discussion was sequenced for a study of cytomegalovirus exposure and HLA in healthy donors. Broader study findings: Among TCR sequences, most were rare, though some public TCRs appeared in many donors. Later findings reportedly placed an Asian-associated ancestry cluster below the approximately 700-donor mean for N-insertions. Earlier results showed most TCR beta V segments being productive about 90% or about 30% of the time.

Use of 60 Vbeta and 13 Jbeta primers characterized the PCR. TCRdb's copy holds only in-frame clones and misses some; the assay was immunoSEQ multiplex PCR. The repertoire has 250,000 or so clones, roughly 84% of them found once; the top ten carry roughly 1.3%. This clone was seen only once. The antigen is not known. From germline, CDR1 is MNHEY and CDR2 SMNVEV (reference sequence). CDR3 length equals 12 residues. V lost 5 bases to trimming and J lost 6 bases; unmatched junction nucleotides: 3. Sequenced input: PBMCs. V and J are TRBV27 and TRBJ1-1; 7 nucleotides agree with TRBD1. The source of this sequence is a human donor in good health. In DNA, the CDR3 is TGTGCCAGCAGTGGCCAGGGGGCTGAAGCTTTCTTT. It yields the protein CASSGQGAEAFF.